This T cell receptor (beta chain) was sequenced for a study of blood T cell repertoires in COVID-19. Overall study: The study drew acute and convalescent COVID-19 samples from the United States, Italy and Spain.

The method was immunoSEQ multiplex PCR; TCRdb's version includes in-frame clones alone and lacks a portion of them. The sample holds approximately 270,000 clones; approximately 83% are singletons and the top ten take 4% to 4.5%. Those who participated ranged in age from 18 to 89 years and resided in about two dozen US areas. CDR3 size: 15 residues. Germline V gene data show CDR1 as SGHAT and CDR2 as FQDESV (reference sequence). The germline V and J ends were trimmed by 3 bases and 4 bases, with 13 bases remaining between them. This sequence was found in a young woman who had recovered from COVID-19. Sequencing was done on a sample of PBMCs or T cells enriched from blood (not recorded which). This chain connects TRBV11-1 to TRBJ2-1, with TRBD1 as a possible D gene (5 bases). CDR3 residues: CASSLGKGNYNEQFF. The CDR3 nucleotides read TGTGCCAGCAGCTTGGGGAAGGGGAATTACAATGAGCAGTTCTTC.